The 3 T cell receptor beta chains reported below all come from one sample, sequenced in a study of T cells in Graves' hyperthyroidism and ophthalmopathy (dated by TCRdb to about 2019). Library method: multiplex PCR. Sequencing instrument: Illumina HiSeq 2000. Amplification of TCR beta CDR3 regions was carried out from RNA transcripts. A first-round RT-PCR of the TCR CDR3 used the HTBI primer set with the Qiagen OneStep RT-PCR kit. The public reads were reprocessed in TCRdb via fastp at Q25 and MiXCR, keeping in-frame beta chains. Merged by CDR3 protein, the rows form single entries marked with the most common genes and DNA. The sample table lists about 410,000 distinct CDR3 sequences, approximately 14% of them with a count of one. The top ten hold about 18% of the sample. Sequencing input: blood. The receptors originated from a woman younger than 45 with Graves' ophthalmopathy.

Points on this clonotype: A much more abundant neighbour one base away suggests this may be a read error. The gene calls are TRBV6-9 and TRBJ2-7; D perhaps matches TRBD1 (6 bases). Trimming cost V 6 bases and J 5 bases, with 17 bases left between them. The CDR3 length is 14 residues. Per the germline V gene, CDR1 is MNHGY and CDR2 is SVAAGI. The chain's CDR3 is CASRSQQGWDEQYF. DNA for the CDR3: TGTGCCAGCAGAAGCCAACAGGGTTGGGACGAGCAGTACTTC.

This clonotype has at least ten counts. This rearrangement joins TRBV11-2 to TRBJ2-1; 8 nucleotides line up with TRBD1. The junction had 11 bases not matched to a gene; V was cut back by 4 bases and J by 9 bases. The V gene's germline CDR1 is SGHAT and CDR2 FQNNGV. This CDR3 comprises 15 residues. The CDR3 DNA sequence: TGTGCCAGCAGCTCCATCGGACAGGGATTTGCTGAGCAGTTCTTC. Its protein product is CASSSIGQGFAEQFF.

This sequence joins TRBV4-1 and TRBJ2-1; no definite D call. CDR1 and CDR2 (germline): MGHRA, YSYEKL. V shed 2 bases and J shed 6 bases, with 14 bases lying between them. CDR3 length equals 15 residues. In nucleotides, the CDR3 is TGCGCCAGCAGCCAATTAACTGGGATGGGCAATGAGCAGTTCTTC. Protein: CASSQLTGMGNEQFF.